Following are 30 T cell receptor beta chains from one sample sequenced in a study of CD8+CD57+ T cells in acquired aplastic anemia. Sequencing was done on patients that had shown CD8+CD57+ cell expansion by flow cytometry. Genomic DNA was employed as the template in profiling TCR beta VDJ and CDR3. Each CDR3 protein gets one entry after TCRdb re-called the reads with MiXCR. Of approximately 180,000 distinct CDR3 sequences listed, 48% are singletons. The sample taken for sequencing was sorted CD4+, CD8+, or CD8+CD57+ T cells (not recorded which) from PBMCs. The origin of the receptors is a human donor with aplastic anemia.

The V gene is TRBV5-1, the J gene TRBJ2-7; D gene unclear. V lost 0 bases and J 3 bases, leaving 13 bases between the germline ends. Germline V lookup: CDR1 SGHRS, CDR2 YFSETQ. The CDR3 consists of 15 residues. CDR3 loop: CASSLVDPPFYEQYF. CDR3 bases: TGCGCCAGCAGCTTGGTGGACCCCCCGTTCTACGAGCAGTACTTC.

The chain uses TRBV19 and TRBJ2-7; 9 nucleotides align to TRBD1. Trimming took 5 bases from V and 3 from J; bases not matched to a gene: 5. CDR1 LNHDA and CDR2 SQIVND come from the germline V gene (reference sequence). The CDR3 spans 14 residues. As DNA, the CDR3 is TGTGCCAGTAGTTTCGGGACAGGGTTCTACGAGCAGTACTTC. It is translated as CASSFGTGFYEQYF. Full variable domain (remainder filled in from reference TRBV19 and TRBJ2-7): DGGITQSPKYLFRKEGQNVTLSCEQNLNHDAMYWYRQDPGQGLRLIYYSQIVNDFQKGDIAEGYSVSREKKESFPLTVTSAQKNPTAFYLCASSFGTGFYEQYFGPGTRLTVT.

The chain has TRBV7-9 and TRBJ2-1; no clear D gene. This CDR3 region has 13 residues. V lost 2 bases and J 8 bases, leaving 10 bases between the germline ends. The V gene's germline CDR1 is SEHNR and CDR2 FQNEAQ (reference sequence). The DNA of the CDR3 is TGTGCCAGCAGCTTAAACCCCTCCTATGAGCAGTTCTTC. This encodes CASSLNPSYEQFF.

This clonotype was picked up many times. The rearrangement links TRBV9 to TRBJ2-5, with D unclear. V lost 2 bases and J lost 2, with 7 bases in between. The CDR3 is 13 amino acids. The V gene's germline CDR1 is SGDLS and CDR2 YYNGEE. The CDR3 loop is CASSVSIQETQYF. In DNA form, the CDR3 reads TGTGCCAGCAGCGTCTCAATACAAGAGACCCAGTACTTC.

About this clonotype: The junction departs from the called germline gene at one end, perhaps through a read error. V gene TRBV7-9 combines with J gene TRBJ2-7; no definite D call. The CDR3 is made up of 11 amino acids. Germline V gene sequence: CDR1 SEHNR, CDR2 FQNEAQ (reference sequence). This chain's CDR3 is CASSLSRILLF. The CDR3 DNA sequence: TGTGCCAGCAGCTTAAGTCGGATCCTCCTCTTC.

The chain couples TRBV5-1 to TRBJ2-7; the match to TRBD1 covers 12 bases. This CDR3 is 16 amino acids long. Germline-derived CDR1 and CDR2 are SGHRS and YFSETQ. V was pared by 4 bases and J by 5 bases, with 10 bases of the junction left unmatched. CDR3 protein: CASSPQPGQGAHEQYF. In DNA, the CDR3 is TGCGCCAGCAGCCCCCAACCGGGACAGGGGGCACACGAGCAGTACTTC.

The rearrangement links TRBV2 to TRBJ2-7; D is perhaps TRBD1 or TRBD2 (6 bases each). Germline CDR1 SNHLY, CDR2 FYNNEI. Trimming stripped 5 bases from V and 2 bases from J, with 16 bases between. This CDR3 is 15 amino acids long. The CDR3 sequence: CASSLPRGPPYEQYF. The CDR3 DNA is TGTGCCAGCAGTTTACCCCGGGGGCCTCCCTACGAGCAGTACTTC.

With respect to this clonotype: The CDR3 does not end in the conserved phenylalanine or tryptophan, so this is likely a read error. This chain joins TRBV10-3 and TRBJ1-6, with 7 bases aligning to TRBD1. V shed 10 bases, J shed 2 bases, and the junction held 14 bases outside the gene matches. CDR3 length: 17 amino acids. CDR1 ENHRY and CDR2 SYGVKD come from the germline V gene. CDR3 sequence reads: CASKVRQGRTYNSPLHS. CDR3 nucleotide sequence: TGTGCCAGCAAGGTCCGACAGGGTCGCACCTATAATTCACCCCTCCACTCT.

The chain recombines TRBV5-4 with TRBJ2-1; D uncertain. From germline, CDR1 is SGHNT and CDR2 YYREEE (reference sequence). V shed 1 base and J shed 5 bases, with 7 bases lying between them. This CDR3 has 13 residues. CDR3 sequence (DNA): TGTGCCAGCAGCTTGATAGCTAACAATGAGCAGTTCTTC. Encoded protein: CASSLIANNEQFF.

Comments on this clonotype: This may come from a read error, since a much larger clone is one base off. The chain is built from TRBV27 and TRBJ1-6, with unresolved D. Germline V gives CDR1 MNHEY, CDR2 SMNVEV (reference sequence). The CDR3 sequence is 12 residues long. CDR3 coding DNA: TGTGCCAGCAGTTTACGGGATTCACCCTTCCACTTT. Protein: CASSLRDSPFHF.

This clonotype came up once. The V call is TRBV7-2, the J call TRBJ2-1; a possible D gene is TRBD1 (5 bases). Germline V gene lookup returns CDR1 SGHTA and CDR2 FQGNSA. The CDR3 spans 11 residues. Deletions cut 5 bases from V and 10 bases from J, with 9 bases between. CDR3 bases: TGTGCCAGCAGCCCAAGGACAGAGCAGTTCTTC. It translates to CASSPRTEQFF.

Ten or more counts support this clonotype. CDR3 in amino acids: CASRLNVADTQYF. The CDR3 bases are TGTGCCAGTAGACTAAATGTGGCAGATACGCAGTATTTT. V gene TRBV19 combines with J gene TRBJ2-3; D is undetermined. The CDR3 sequence is 13 residues long. Looked up from germline, CDR1 is LNHDA and CDR2 is SQIVND (reference sequence). With 6 bases removed from V and 4 bases from J, the gap between germline ends came to 11 bases.

This clonotype was recorded many times. The chain employs TRBV6-2 or TRBV6-3 and TRBJ1-5; tentative D call: TRBD1 (5 bases). V lost 6 bases to trimming and J lost 0 bases, with 12 bases between them. The CDR3 has 15 residues. From germline, CDR1 is MNHEY and CDR2 SVGEGT. The CDR3 spells CASSQGQHSNQPQHF. The CDR3 DNA reads TGTGCCAGCAGCCAAGGACAACATAGCAATCAGCCCCAGCATTTT.

The V gene is TRBV6-4, the J gene TRBJ1-1, with D uncertain. V was trimmed by 11 bases and J by 3 bases, leaving 16 bases between them. Germline loops: CDR1 MRHNA, CDR2 SNTAGT. The CDR3 runs to 13 residues. CDR3 coding DNA: TGTGCCCCCCCCCCCGAGCTAGACACTGAAGCTTTCTTT. Amino acids: CAPPPELDTEAFF.

The V gene is TRBV19, the J gene TRBJ1-2; TRBD1 matches at 7 bases. Germline CDR1 LNHDA, CDR2 SQIVND (reference sequence). CDR3 size: 14 residues. V was clipped by 5 bases and J by 1 base; unmatched bases: 4. The CDR3 sequence: CASSLGTDNYGYTF. The CDR3, as DNA: TGTGCCAGTAGTCTTGGGACAGATAACTATGGCTACACCTTC.

The table lists this clonotype with many counts. The J gene is TRBJ2-7, the V gene TRBV5-8; 10 positions agree with TRBD2. The V gene end was trimmed by 3 bases and the J gene end by 5 bases; junction bases not matched to a gene: 5. Per the germline V gene, CDR1 is SGHTS and CDR2 is YDEGEE. This CDR3 is built from 14 residues. CDR3 sequence: CASSYYGTSDEQYF. The CDR3 DNA follows: TGTGCCAGCAGCTACTACGGGACTAGCGACGAGCAGTACTTC.

This clonotype has more than one count but fewer than ten. The chain links TRBV15 to TRBJ1-1; unclear D gene. CDR3 length equals 13 residues. The germline CDR1 and CDR2 sequences are LNHNV and YYDKDF (reference sequence). V lost 5 bases to trimming and J lost 1 base, with 8 bases between them. The chain's CDR3 is CATSVETNTEAFF. Written as DNA, the CDR3 is TGTGCCACCAGCGTCGAAACGAACACTGAAGCTTTCTTT.

The genes are TRBV10-3 and TRBJ2-7; 8 bases are shared with TRBD2. Germline CDR1 ENHRY, CDR2 SYGVKD. Unmatched junction bases numbered 3, after V lost 3 bases and J lost 5 bases. This CDR3 region has 13 residues. The CDR3 loop reads CAISEGSGNEQYF. In DNA, the CDR3 is TGTGCCATCAGTGAAGGTAGCGGGAACGAGCAGTACTTC.

The CDR3 sequence: CATSRDGAGETQYF. CDR3 sequence (DNA): TGTGCCACCAGCAGAGATGGGGCAGGGGAGACCCAGTACTTC. The rearrangement links TRBV15 to TRBJ2-5, with D tentatively TRBD1 (5 bases). This CDR3 comprises 14 residues. V dropped 0 bases and J dropped 5 bases, with 10 bases sitting between them. Per the germline V gene, CDR1 is LNHNV and CDR2 is YYDKDF (reference sequence).

This clonotype was seen only once. The chain carries TRBV19 and TRBJ1-5, with 9 bases lining up with TRBD1. This CDR3 is 15 amino acids long. V dropped 1 base and J dropped 6; count of bases not matched to a gene: 4. CDR1 and CDR2 from the germline V gene are LNHDA and SQIVND (reference sequence). CDR3 nucleotides: TGTGCCAGTAGTATAGCCGGGACAGGGAGTCAGCCCCAGCATTTT. Translated: CASSIAGTGSQPQHF. The whole variable domain, filled in from reference TRBV19 and TRBJ1-5, reads DGGITQSPKYLFRKEGQNVTLSCEQNLNHDAMYWYRQDPGQGLRLIYYSQIVNDFQKGDIAEGYSVSREKKESFPLTVTSAQKNPTAFYLCASSIAGTGSQPQHFGDGTRLSIL.

Of note for this clonotype: Given the absence of the conserved phenylalanine or tryptophan at the CDR3 end, a read error is likely. It is unclear where the CDR3 begins or ends on the DNA, so no DNA is shown, and the CDR3 is as TCRdb lists it. The gene calls are TRBV11-3 and TRBJ2-7; the DNA was not compared with TRBD2, the D call given in the table. CDR1 and CDR2 (germline): SGHNT, YENEEA. Counting both end residues, the CDR3 totals 8 amino acids. The CDR3 reads CASSLPPA.

The chain uses TRBV24-1 and TRBJ1-5; 9 nucleotides match TRBD1. Germline V CDR1 and CDR2: KGHDR, SFDVKD. The CDR3 is made up of 15 amino acids. The V and J ends lost 4 bases and 0 bases, in that order; junction bases with no gene match: 0. The CDR3 reads CATSEGQGSNQPQHF. CDR3 nucleotides: TGTGCCACCAGTGAGGGACAGGGTAGCAATCAGCCCCAGCATTTT.

This clonotype occurred many times. The chain joins TRBV3-1 to TRBJ2-5, with 8 positions matching TRBD1. CDR1 is LGHDT, CDR2 YNNKEL, per germline (reference sequence). The V gene end was trimmed by 6 bases and the J gene end by 4 bases; junction bases not matched to a gene: 4. This CDR3 has 13 amino acids. DNA for the CDR3: TGTGCCAGCAGGGCAGGGGGCATAGAGACCCAGTACTTC. Amino acid sequence: CASRAGGIETQYF.

This sequence joins TRBV2 and TRBJ2-3; D call uncertain. Germline lookup yields CDR1 SNHLY and CDR2 FYNNEI. Trimming took off 2 bases at V and 4 bases at J, with 10 bases between the two ends. This CDR3 is built from 14 residues. CDR3 amino acids: CASSEKVLADTQYF. CDR3 nucleotides: TGTGCCAGCAGTGAAAAGGTTTTGGCAGATACGCAGTATTTT.

In regard to this clonotype: A read error may explain this, as a much larger clone is one base away. The chain couples TRBV18 to TRBJ2-7; D tentatively fits TRBD1 or TRBD2 (5 bases each). Germline values: CDR1 KGHSH, CDR2 LQKENI. There are 14 residues in the CDR3. CDR3 amino acids: CAGSPRDQAYEQYF. The CDR3 nucleotides read TGTGCCGGCTCACCAAGGGACCAGGCCTACGAGCAGTACTTC.

This chain connects TRBV7-9 to TRBJ1-6; TRBD1 aligns across 10 bases. V shed 4 bases, J shed 9 bases, and the junction held 0 bases outside the gene matches. Per the germline V gene, CDR1 is SEHNR and CDR2 is FQNEAQ (reference sequence). The CDR3 sequence is 13 residues long. Here the CDR3 reads CASSWTGGSPLHF. DNA of the CDR3: TGTGCCAGCAGCTGGACAGGGGGTTCACCCCTCCACTTT.

There are a few counts of this clonotype. The chain has TRBV29-1 and TRBJ2-5; the D gene is possibly TRBD2 (6 bases). The CDR3 is made up of 13 amino acids. Germline CDR1 reads SQVTM; CDR2 reads ANQGSEA. V was trimmed by 7 bases and J by 5 bases, leaving 17 bases between them. The CDR3 loop reads CSGGGGAGETQYF. CDR3 sequence (DNA): TGCAGCGGGGGTGGAGGGGCTGGTGAGACCCAGTACTTC.

This clonotype appeared a few times. This rearrangement joins TRBV24-1 to TRBJ2-3, with D unresolved. The V gene lost 4 bases and the J gene lost 6 bases, with 10 bases spanning the gap. The CDR3 is 13 residues long. In germline, CDR1 is KGHDR, CDR2 SFDVKD. The CDR3 loop is CATSEARADTQYF. CDR3 coding DNA: TGTGCCACCAGTGAGGCTCGAGCGGATACGCAGTATTTT.

The chain couples TRBV7-6 to TRBJ1-2; weak D call: TRBD1 (5 bases). CDR1 is SGHVS, CDR2 FNYEAQ, per germline. CDR3 size: 14 residues. Trimming left V 6 bases short and J 0 bases short, with 11 bases between. CDR3 bases: TGTGCCAGCAGTCCTAGGGGAGCTAACTATGGCTACACCTTC. It encodes CASSPRGANYGYTF.

The chain combines TRBV19 with TRBJ1-3; D is unclear. Trimming removed 3 bases at V and 3 bases at J, with 15 bases between. CDR1 LNHDA and CDR2 SQIVND come from the germline V gene (reference sequence). The CDR3 is 16 residues long. The CDR3 sequence: CASSIFRPWDGNTIYF. DNA for the CDR3: TGTGCCAGTAGTATCTTCCGGCCCTGGGATGGAAACACCATATATTTT.